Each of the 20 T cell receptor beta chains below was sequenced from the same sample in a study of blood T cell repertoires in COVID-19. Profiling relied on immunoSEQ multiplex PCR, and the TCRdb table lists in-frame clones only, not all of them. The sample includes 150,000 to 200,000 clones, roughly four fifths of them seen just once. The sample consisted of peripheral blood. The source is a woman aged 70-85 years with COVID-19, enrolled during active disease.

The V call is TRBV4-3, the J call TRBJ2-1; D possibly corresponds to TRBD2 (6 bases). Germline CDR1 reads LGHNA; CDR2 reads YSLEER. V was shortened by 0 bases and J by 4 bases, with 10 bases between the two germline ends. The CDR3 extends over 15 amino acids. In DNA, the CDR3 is TGCGCCAGCAGCCAAGAGCGGGACGGTTACAATGAGCAGTTCTTC. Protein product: CASSQERDGYNEQFF.

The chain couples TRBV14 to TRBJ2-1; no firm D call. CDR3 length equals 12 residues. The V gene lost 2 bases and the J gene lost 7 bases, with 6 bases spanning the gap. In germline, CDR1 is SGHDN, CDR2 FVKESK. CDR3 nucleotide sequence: TGTGCCAGCAGCCAAAACGGGAATGAGCAGTTCTTC. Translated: CASSQNGNEQFF. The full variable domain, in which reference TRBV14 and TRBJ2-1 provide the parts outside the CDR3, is EAGVTQFPSHSVIEKGQTVTLRCDPISGHDNLYWYRRVMGKEIKFLLHFVKESKQDESGMPNNRFLAERTGGTYSTLKVQPAELEDSGVYFCASSQNGNEQFFGPGTRLTVL.

The CDR3 loop reads CASRSYRVSSQPQHF. CDR3 in DNA: TGTGCCAGCAGGTCTTACAGGGTGTCATCTCAGCCCCAGCATTTT. This sequence joins TRBV5-6 and TRBJ1-5; D possibly corresponds to TRBD1 (6 bases). This CDR3 contains 15 residues. V lost 5 bases and J lost 6, with 18 bases in between. Germline V lookup: CDR1 SGHDT, CDR2 YYEEEE. The full variable domain, its missing parts supplied by reference TRBV5-6 and TRBJ1-5, is DAGVTQSPTHLIKTRGQQVTLRCSPKSGHDTVSWYQQALGQGPQFIFQYYEEEERQRGNFPDRFSGHQFPNYSSELNVNALLLGDSALYLCASRSYRVSSQPQHFGDGTRLSIL.

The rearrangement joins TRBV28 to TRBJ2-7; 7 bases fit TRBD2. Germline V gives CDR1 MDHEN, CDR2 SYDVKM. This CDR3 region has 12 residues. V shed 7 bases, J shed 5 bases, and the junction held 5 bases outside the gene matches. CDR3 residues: CASTAGRDEQYF. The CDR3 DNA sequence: TGTGCCAGCACAGCAGGGAGGGACGAGCAGTACTTC.

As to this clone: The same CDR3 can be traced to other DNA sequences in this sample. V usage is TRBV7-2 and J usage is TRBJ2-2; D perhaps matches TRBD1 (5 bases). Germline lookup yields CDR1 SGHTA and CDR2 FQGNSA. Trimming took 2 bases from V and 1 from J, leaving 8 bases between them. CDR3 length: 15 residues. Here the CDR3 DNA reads TGTGCCAGCAGCTTAAGGGGCAGGAACACCGGGGAGCTGTTTTTT. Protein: CASSLRGRNTGELFF.

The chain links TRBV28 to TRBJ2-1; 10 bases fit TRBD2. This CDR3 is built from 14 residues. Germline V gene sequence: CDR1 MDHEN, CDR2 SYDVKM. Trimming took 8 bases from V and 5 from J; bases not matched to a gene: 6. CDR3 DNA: TGTGCCAGCGGTAGCGGGAGGCGAAACAATGAGCAGTTCTTC. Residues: CASGSGRRNNEQFF.

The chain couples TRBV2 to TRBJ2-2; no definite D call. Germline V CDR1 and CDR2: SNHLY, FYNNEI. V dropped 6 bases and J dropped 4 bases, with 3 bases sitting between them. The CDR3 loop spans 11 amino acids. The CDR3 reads CASSGTGELFF. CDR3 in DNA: TGTGCCAGCAGCGGCACCGGGGAGCTGTTTTTT.

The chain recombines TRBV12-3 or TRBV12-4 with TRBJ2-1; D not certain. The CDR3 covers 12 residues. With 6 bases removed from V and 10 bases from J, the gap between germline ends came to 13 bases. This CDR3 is CASSPISYEQFF. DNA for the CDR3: TGTGCCAGCAGCCCTATAAGCTACGAGCAGTTCTTC.

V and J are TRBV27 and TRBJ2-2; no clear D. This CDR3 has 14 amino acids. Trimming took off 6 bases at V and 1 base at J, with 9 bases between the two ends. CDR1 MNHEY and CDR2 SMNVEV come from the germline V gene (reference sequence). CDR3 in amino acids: CASSFERNTGELFF. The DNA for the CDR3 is TGTGCCAGCAGCTTCGAGAGGAACACCGGGGAGCTGTTTTTT.

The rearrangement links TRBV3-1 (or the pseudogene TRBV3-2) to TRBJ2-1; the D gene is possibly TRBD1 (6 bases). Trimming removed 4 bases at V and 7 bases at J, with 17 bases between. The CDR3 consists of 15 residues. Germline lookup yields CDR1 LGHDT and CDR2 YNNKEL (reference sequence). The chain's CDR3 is CASSRSWAGVNEQFF. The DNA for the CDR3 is TGTGCCAGCAGCCGAAGTTGGGCAGGGGTAAATGAGCAGTTCTTC.

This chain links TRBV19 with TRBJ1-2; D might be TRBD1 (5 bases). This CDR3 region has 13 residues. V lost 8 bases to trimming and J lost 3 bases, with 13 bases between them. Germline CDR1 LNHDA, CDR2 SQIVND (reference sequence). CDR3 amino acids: CASGNTGDYGYTF. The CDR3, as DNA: TGTGCCAGTGGTAATACAGGAGACTATGGCTACACCTTC. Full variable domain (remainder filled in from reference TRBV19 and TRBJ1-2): DGGITQSPKYLFRKEGQNVTLSCEQNLNHDAMYWYRQDPGQGLRLIYYSQIVNDFQKGDIAEGYSVSREKKESFPLTVTSAQKNPTAFYLCASGNTGDYGYTFGSGTRLTVV.

DNA of the CDR3: TGCGCCAGCAGCTTGGACAGGGGAACAATAGGAAACACCATATATTTT. Translation: CASSLDRGTIGNTIYF. The J gene is TRBJ1-3, the V gene TRBV5-1; 7 positions match TRBD1. Germline values: CDR1 SGHRS, CDR2 YFSETQ. CDR3 length: 16 residues. V was pared by 0 bases and J by 4 bases, with 7 bases of the junction left unmatched. Drawing the rest from reference TRBV5-1 and TRBJ1-3, the complete variable domain is KAGVTQTPRYLIKTRGQQVTLSCSPISGHRSVSWYQQTPGQGLQFLFEYFSETQRNKGNFPGRFSGRQFSNSRSEMNVSTLELGDSALYLCASSLDRGTIGNTIYFGEGSWLTVV.

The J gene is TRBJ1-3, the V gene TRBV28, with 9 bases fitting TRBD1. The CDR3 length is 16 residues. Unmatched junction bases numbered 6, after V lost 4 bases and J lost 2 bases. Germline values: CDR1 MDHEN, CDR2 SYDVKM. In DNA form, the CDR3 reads TGTGCCAGCAGTTGGGGGGACAGGGCAACTGGAAACACCATATATTTT. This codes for CASSWGDRATGNTIYF. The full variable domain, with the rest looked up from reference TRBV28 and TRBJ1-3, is DVKVTQSSRYLVKRTGEKVFLECVQDMDHENMFWYRQDPGLGLRLIYFSYDVKMKEKGDIPEGYSVSREKKERFSLILESASTNQTSMYLCASSWGDRATGNTIYFGEGSWLTVV.

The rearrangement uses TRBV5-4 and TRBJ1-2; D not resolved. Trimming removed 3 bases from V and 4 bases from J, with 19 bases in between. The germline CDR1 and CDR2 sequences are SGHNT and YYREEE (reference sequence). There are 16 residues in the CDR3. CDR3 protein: CASSSGGVGYGYGYTF. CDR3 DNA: TGTGCCAGCAGCTCTGGCGGGGTTGGGTACGGCTATGGCTACACCTTC.

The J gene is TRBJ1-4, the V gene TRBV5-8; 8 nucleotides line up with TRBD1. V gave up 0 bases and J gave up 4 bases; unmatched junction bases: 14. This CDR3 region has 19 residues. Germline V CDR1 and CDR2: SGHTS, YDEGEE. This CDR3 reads CASSLAVLYRQGHNEKLFF. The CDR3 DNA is TGTGCCAGCAGCTTGGCCGTTCTTTACCGACAGGGGCATAATGAAAAACTGTTTTTT. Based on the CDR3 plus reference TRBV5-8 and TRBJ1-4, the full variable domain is EAGVTQSPTHLIKTRGQQATLRCSPISGHTSVYWYQQALGLGLQFLLWYDEGEERNRGNFPPRFSGRQFPNYSSELNVNALELEDSALYLCASSLAVLYRQGHNEKLFFGSGTQLSVL.

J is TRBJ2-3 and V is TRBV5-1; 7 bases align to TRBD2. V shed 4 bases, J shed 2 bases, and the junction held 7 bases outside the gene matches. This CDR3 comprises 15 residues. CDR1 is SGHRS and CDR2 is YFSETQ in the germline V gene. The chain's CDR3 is CASSPAGTNTDTQYF. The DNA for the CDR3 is TGCGCCAGCAGCCCAGCCGGGACTAACACAGATACGCAGTATTTT.

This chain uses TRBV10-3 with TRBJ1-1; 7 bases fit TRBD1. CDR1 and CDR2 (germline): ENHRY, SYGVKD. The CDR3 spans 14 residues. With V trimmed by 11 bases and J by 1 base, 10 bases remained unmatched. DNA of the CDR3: TGTGCCGTGACAGGGAATACAGGGAACACTGAAGCTTTCTTT. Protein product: CAVTGNTGNTEAFF.

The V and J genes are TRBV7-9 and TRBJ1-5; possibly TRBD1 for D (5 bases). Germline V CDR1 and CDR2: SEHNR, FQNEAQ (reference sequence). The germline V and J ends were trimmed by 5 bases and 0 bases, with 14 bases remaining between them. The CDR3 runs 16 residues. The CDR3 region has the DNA TGTGCCAGCAGCCACCAGACAGCATATAGCAATCAGCCCCAGCATTTT. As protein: CASSHQTAYSNQPQHF.

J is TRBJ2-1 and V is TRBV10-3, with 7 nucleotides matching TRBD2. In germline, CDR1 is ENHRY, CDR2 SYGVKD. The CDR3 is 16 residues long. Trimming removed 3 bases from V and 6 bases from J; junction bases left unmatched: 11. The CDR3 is CAISEGRDPPRNEQFF. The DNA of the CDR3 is TGTGCCATCAGTGAAGGGAGGGATCCTCCCCGCAATGAGCAGTTCTTC.

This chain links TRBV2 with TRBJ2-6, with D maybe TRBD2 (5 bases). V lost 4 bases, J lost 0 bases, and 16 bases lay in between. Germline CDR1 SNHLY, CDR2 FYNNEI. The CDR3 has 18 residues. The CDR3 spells CASSVEGGLISGANVLTF. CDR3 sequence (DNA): TGTGCCAGCAGTGTTGAAGGAGGTTTGATCTCTGGGGCCAACGTCCTGACTTTC.